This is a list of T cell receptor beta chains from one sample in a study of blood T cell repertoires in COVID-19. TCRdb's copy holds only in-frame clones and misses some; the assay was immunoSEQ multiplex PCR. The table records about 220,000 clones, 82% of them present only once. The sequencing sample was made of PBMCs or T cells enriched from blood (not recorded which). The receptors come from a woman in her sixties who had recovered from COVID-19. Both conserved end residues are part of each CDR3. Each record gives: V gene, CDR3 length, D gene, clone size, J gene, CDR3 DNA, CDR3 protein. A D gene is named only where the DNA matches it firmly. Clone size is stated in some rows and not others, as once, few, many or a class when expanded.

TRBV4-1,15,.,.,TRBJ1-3,TGCGCCAGCAGCCAAGATGCGAGCTCTGGAAACACCATATATTTT,CASSQDASSGNTIYF
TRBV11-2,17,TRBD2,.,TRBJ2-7,TGTGCCAGCAGCTTAGGGGTGGCTAGCGGGAGAACCTACGAGCAGTACTTC,CASSLGVASGRTYEQYF
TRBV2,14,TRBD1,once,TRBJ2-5,TGTGCCAGCAGCGGACAGGGGGCCCAAGAGACCCAGTACTTC,CASSGQGAQETQYF
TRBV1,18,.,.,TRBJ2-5,TGCACCAGCAGCCAAGATGGTGGACAGGGGGCGAGGCAAGAGACCCAGTACTTC,CTSSQDGGQGARQETQYF
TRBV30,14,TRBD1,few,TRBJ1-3,TGTGCCTGCCAGCAGGGGGCCGCTGGAAACACCATATATTTT,CACQQGAAGNTIYF
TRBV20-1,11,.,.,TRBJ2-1,TGCAGTGCAGGGACTTACAATGAGCAGTTCTTC,CSAGTYNEQFF
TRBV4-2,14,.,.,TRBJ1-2,TGTGCCAGCAGCCAAGATGACAGGCCCTATGGCTACACCTTC,CASSQDDRPYGYTF
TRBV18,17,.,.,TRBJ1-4,TGTGCCAGCTCACGAAGGCAAACTAATGAGGGTTATGGAAAACTGTTTTTT,CASSRRQTNEGYGKLFF
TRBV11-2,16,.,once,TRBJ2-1,TGTGCCAGCAGCTTAGAAGTCACTCGCTCTGACAATGAGCAGTTCTTC,CASSLEVTRSDNEQFF
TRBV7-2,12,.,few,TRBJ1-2,TGTGCCATCAAACTCGGGGACTATGGCTACACCTTC,CAIKLGDYGYTF
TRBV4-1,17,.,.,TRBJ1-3,TGCGCCAGCAGCCTAACCGGGACAACTGGCTCTGGAAACACCATATATTTT,CASSLTGTTGSGNTIYF
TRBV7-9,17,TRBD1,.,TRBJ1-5,TGTGCCAGCAGCTTAGCGACAGGGGGGTTAGGAAATCAGCCCCAGCATTTT,CASSLATGGLGNQPQHF
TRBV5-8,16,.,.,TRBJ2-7,TGTGCCAGCAGCTTGGAAGGGGTGGTCAGCACCTACGAGCAGTACTTC,CASSLEGVVSTYEQYF
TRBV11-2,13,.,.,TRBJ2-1,TGTGCCAGCAGCCGAGAAGCGGCCGGTGAGCAGTTCTTC,CASSREAAGEQFF
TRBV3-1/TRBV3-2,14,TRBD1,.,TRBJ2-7,TGTGCCAGCAGCCTACCGGGACAGACCTACGAGCAGTACTTC,CASSLPGQTYEQYF
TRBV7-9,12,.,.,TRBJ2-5,TGTGCCAGCACCCGGGACACCGAGACCCAGTACTTC,CASTRDTETQYF
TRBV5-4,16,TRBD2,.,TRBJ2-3,TGTGCCAGCAGCTTCAGGACTAGCGGGAGCGGAGATACGCAGTATTTT,CASSFRTSGSGDTQYF
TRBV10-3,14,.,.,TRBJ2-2,TGTGCCACCCTCCCCGGAGTGAACACCGGGGAGCTGTTTTTT,CATLPGVNTGELFF
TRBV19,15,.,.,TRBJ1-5,TGTGCCAGTAGTATGAGTAGGTCCGGGAATCAGCCCCAGCATTTT,CASSMSRSGNQPQHF
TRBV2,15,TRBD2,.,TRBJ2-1,TGTGCCAGCACCTCGCCTAGCGGGATTGACAATGAGCAGTTCTTC,CASTSPSGIDNEQFF
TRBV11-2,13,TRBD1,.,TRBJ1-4,TGTGCCAGCAGCTCCCGACAGGGCCGAAAACTGTTTTTT,CASSSRQGRKLFF